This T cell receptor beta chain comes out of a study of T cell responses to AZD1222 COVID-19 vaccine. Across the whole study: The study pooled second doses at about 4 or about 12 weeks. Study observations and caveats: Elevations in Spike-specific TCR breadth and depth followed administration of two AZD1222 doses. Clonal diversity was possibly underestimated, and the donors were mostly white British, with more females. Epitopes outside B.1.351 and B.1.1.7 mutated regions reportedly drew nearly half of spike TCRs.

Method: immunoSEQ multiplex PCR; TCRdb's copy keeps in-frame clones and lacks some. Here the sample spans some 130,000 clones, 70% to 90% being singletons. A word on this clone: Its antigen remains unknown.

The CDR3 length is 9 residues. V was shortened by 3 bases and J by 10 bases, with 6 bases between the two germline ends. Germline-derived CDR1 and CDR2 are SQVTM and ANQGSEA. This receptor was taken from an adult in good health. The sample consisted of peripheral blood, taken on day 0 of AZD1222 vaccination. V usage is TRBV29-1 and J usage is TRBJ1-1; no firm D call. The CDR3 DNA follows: TGCAGCGTTGACTTCGGAGCTTTCTTT. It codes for CSVDFGAFF.